Listed below are T cell receptor beta chains from one sample, sequenced in a study of blood T cell repertoires in COVID-19. TCRdb keeps only in-frame clones here, not all; method: immunoSEQ multiplex PCR. The table includes about 270,000 clones, approximately 86% detected once. Source material: peripheral blood. These receptors were obtained from a man aged 35 to 55 with active or convalescent COVID-19. CDR3s include the opening cysteine and the closing phenylalanine or tryptophan. Fields, in order: J gene, clone size, D gene, V gene, CDR3 length, CDR3 DNA, CDR3 protein. D genes are given only for firm matches. For some rows the clone size is stated as once, few or many, or as a class when expanded; others skip it.

j_gene: TRBJ1-2
abundance: -
d_gene: TRBD1
v_gene: TRBV24-1
len: 15
CDR3nt: TGTGCCACCAGTGATGCCACAGGGGGAAACTATGGCTACACCTTC
CDR3aa: CATSDATGGNYGYTF

j_gene: TRBJ2-7
abundance: -
d_gene: -
v_gene: TRBV30
len: 12
CDR3nt: TGTGCCTGGAGCAATCAGGGGGGTGAGCAGTACTTC
CDR3aa: CAWSNQGGEQYF

j_gene: TRBJ1-6
abundance: -
d_gene: -
v_gene: TRBV3-1/TRBV3-2
len: 15
CDR3nt: TGTGCCAGCAGCCGACTTCCGGGGGGTACGGCACCCCTCCACTTT
CDR3aa: CASSRLPGGTAPLHF

j_gene: TRBJ2-1
abundance: -
d_gene: -
v_gene: TRBV7-9
len: 14
CDR3nt: TGTGCCAGCACCCATCCCCTCGGCTACAATGAGCAGTTCTTC
CDR3aa: CASTHPLGYNEQFF

j_gene: TRBJ1-4
abundance: -
d_gene: -
v_gene: TRBV5-1
len: 15
CDR3nt: TGCGCCAGCAGCTTGGTGGGGCAGACTAATGAAAAACTGTTTTTT
CDR3aa: CASSLVGQTNEKLFF

j_gene: TRBJ1-4
abundance: -
d_gene: -
v_gene: TRBV5-4
len: 14
CDR3nt: TGTGCCAGCAGCTTGGGAGGACTCGGGTTAAAACTGTTTTTT
CDR3aa: CASSLGGLGLKLFF

j_gene: TRBJ2-3
abundance: -
d_gene: TRBD1
v_gene: TRBV6-4
len: 16
CDR3nt: TGTGCCAGCAGTGAGGCGACAGGGGTTGGGTCAGATACGCAGTATTTT
CDR3aa: CASSEATGVGSDTQYF

j_gene: TRBJ2-3
abundance: -
d_gene: TRBD2
v_gene: TRBV7-6
len: 15
CDR3nt: TGTGCCAGCAGCGAGGGACTGGGAGGGACAGATACGCAGTATTTT
CDR3aa: CASSEGLGGTDTQYF

j_gene: TRBJ1-2
abundance: -
d_gene: -
v_gene: TRBV7-8
len: 17
CDR3nt: TGTGCCAGCAGCTTAAGTAAGCTTCAGGGGCCCATCTATGGCTACACCTTC
CDR3aa: CASSLSKLQGPIYGYTF

j_gene: TRBJ2-7
abundance: -
d_gene: TRBD1
v_gene: TRBV27
len: 14
CDR3nt: TGTGCCAGCAGTTTATCAGGGGGCCGGTACGAGCAGTACTTC
CDR3aa: CASSLSGGRYEQYF

j_gene: TRBJ1-6
abundance: -
d_gene: TRBD1
v_gene: TRBV28
len: 15
CDR3nt: TGTGCCAGCACGTCAGGGGGACGGTGGAGTTCACCCCTCCACTTT
CDR3aa: CASTSGGRWSSPLHF

j_gene: TRBJ1-3
abundance: -
d_gene: -
v_gene: TRBV9
len: 17
CDR3nt: TGTGCCAGCAGTCCCTACCTCCGACAAGACTCTGGAAACACCATATATTTT
CDR3aa: CASSPYLRQDSGNTIYF

j_gene: TRBJ2-3
abundance: -
d_gene: -
v_gene: TRBV4-1
len: 15
CDR3nt: TGCGCCAGCAGCCAAGATCCCCTCGGCACAGATACGCAGTATTTT
CDR3aa: CASSQDPLGTDTQYF

j_gene: TRBJ2-2
abundance: -
d_gene: -
v_gene: TRBV9
len: 17
CDR3nt: TGTGCCAGCAGCGTAGGTTCGAAGGGGCCGAACACCGGGGAGCTGTTTTTT
CDR3aa: CASSVGSKGPNTGELFF

j_gene: TRBJ1-3
abundance: -
d_gene: -
v_gene: TRBV2
len: 13
CDR3nt: TGTGCCAGCAGTGAAGAGAGGGGAAACACCATATATTTT
CDR3aa: CASSEERGNTIYF

j_gene: TRBJ1-5
abundance: -
d_gene: TRBD1
v_gene: TRBV18
len: 15
CDR3nt: TGTGCCAGCTCACTCCGGGACAGGGTAGACCAGCCCCAGCATTTT
CDR3aa: CASSLRDRVDQPQHF

j_gene: TRBJ1-6
abundance: -
d_gene: TRBD1
v_gene: TRBV25-1
len: 15
CDR3nt: TGTGCCAGCAGTGAACCGGGACAGCCAAATTCACCCCTCCACTTT
CDR3aa: CASSEPGQPNSPLHF

j_gene: TRBJ2-7
abundance: -
d_gene: -
v_gene: TRBV28
len: 12
CDR3nt: TGTGCCAGCAGTTATCGGGGTTCCGAGCAGTACTTC
CDR3aa: CASSYRGSEQYF

j_gene: TRBJ1-4
abundance: once
d_gene: -
v_gene: TRBV7-8
len: 14
CDR3nt: TGTGCCAGCAGCAAACGTGGACAGTTTGAAAAACTGTTTTTT
CDR3aa: CASSKRGQFEKLFF

j_gene: TRBJ2-1
abundance: -
d_gene: -
v_gene: TRBV4-1
len: 15
CDR3nt: TGCGCCAGCAGCCAAGGTCGGGCTAGCGTGAATGAGCAGTTCTTC
CDR3aa: CASSQGRASVNEQFF

j_gene: TRBJ1-1
abundance: -
d_gene: -
v_gene: TRBV7-3
len: 13
CDR3nt: TGTGCCAGCAGCCCTAGCCCCATATCTGAAGCTTTCTTT
CDR3aa: CASSPSPISEAFF

j_gene: TRBJ2-5
abundance: -
d_gene: -
v_gene: TRBV19
len: 14
CDR3nt: TGTGCCAGTAGTGAACAGGGAGCTGAACAGACCCAGTACTTC
CDR3aa: CASSEQGAEQTQYF

j_gene: TRBJ2-7
abundance: -
d_gene: -
v_gene: TRBV28
len: 14
CDR3nt: TGTGCCAGCAGTTTCGGTGGTGGGCTTTACGAGCAGTACTTC
CDR3aa: CASSFGGGLYEQYF

j_gene: TRBJ1-2
abundance: -
d_gene: -
v_gene: TRBV29-1
len: 15
CDR3nt: TGCAGCGTTGACTCCGGACTTGCTTCTAACTATGGCTACACCTTC
CDR3aa: CSVDSGLASNYGYTF

j_gene: TRBJ1-5
abundance: -
d_gene: TRBD1
v_gene: TRBV6-5
len: 14
CDR3nt: TGTGCCAGCAGCGCAGGACAGGTCAATCAGCCCCAGCATTTT
CDR3aa: CASSAGQVNQPQHF

j_gene: TRBJ2-1
abundance: -
d_gene: TRBD1
v_gene: TRBV29-1
len: 14
CDR3nt: TGCAGCGTTTCCCGGGACAGGGGCTACAATGAGCAGTTCTTC
CDR3aa: CSVSRDRGYNEQFF

j_gene: TRBJ1-4
abundance: -
d_gene: TRBD1
v_gene: TRBV5-1
len: 16
CDR3nt: TGCGCCAGCAGTAGGGGACAGGGGGAGTTGAATGAAAAACTGTTTTTT
CDR3aa: CASSRGQGELNEKLFF

j_gene: TRBJ1-2
abundance: -
d_gene: -
v_gene: TRBV24-1
len: 16
CDR3nt: TGTGCCACCAGTGACCCCGGGAGGGGGGGTAGCTCTGGCTACACCTTC
CDR3aa: CATSDPGRGGSSGYTF

j_gene: TRBJ2-2
abundance: once
d_gene: TRBD2
v_gene: TRBV5-1
len: 15
CDR3nt: TGCGCCAGCAGCTTCCACAGCGGGGGCGGCGGGGAGCTGTTTTTT
CDR3aa: CASSFHSGGGGELFF

j_gene: TRBJ2-7
abundance: once
d_gene: TRBD1
v_gene: TRBV29-1
len: 14
CDR3nt: TGCAGCGTTGAACTCGGGACAGGTTACTACGAGCAGTACTTC
CDR3aa: CSVELGTGYYEQYF

j_gene: TRBJ2-4
abundance: -
d_gene: TRBD2
v_gene: TRBV6-6
len: 14
CDR3nt: TGTGCCAGCATAGCGGGAGGGGGGGGAAACATTCAGTACTTC
CDR3aa: CASIAGGGGNIQYF

j_gene: TRBJ2-3
abundance: -
d_gene: TRBD2
v_gene: TRBV3-1/TRBV3-2
len: 14
CDR3nt: TGTGCCAGCAACCTTAACGGGAGGACAGATACGCAGTATTTT
CDR3aa: CASNLNGRTDTQYF

j_gene: TRBJ1-5
abundance: -
d_gene: -
v_gene: TRBV19
len: 15
CDR3nt: TGTGCCAGTAGTATGTCGGGGATTAGCAATCAGCCCCAGCATTTT
CDR3aa: CASSMSGISNQPQHF

j_gene: TRBJ2-3
abundance: -
d_gene: -
v_gene: TRBV19
len: 13
CDR3nt: TGTGCCAGTAGTATAGACGGGGCAGATACGCAGTATTTT
CDR3aa: CASSIDGADTQYF

j_gene: TRBJ2-1
abundance: -
d_gene: -
v_gene: TRBV13
len: 14
CDR3nt: TGTGCCAGCAGCCGGGGGAGCTCCTACAATGAGCAGTTCTTC
CDR3aa: CASSRGSSYNEQFF

j_gene: TRBJ1-5
abundance: few
d_gene: -
v_gene: TRBV11-2
len: 16
CDR3nt: TGTGCCAGCAGCTTCGGAATAGGACAGTACAATCAGCCCCAGCATTTT
CDR3aa: CASSFGIGQYNQPQHF

j_gene: TRBJ1-2
abundance: -
d_gene: -
v_gene: TRBV2
len: 17
CDR3nt: TGTGCCAGCAGTCCAGGGGATTCGAGACAAGTTAACTATGGCTACACCTTC
CDR3aa: CASSPGDSRQVNYGYTF

j_gene: TRBJ1-1
abundance: once
d_gene: -
v_gene: TRBV6-1
len: 11
CDR3nt: TGTGCCAGCAGCAAGAACACTGAAGCTTTCTTT
CDR3aa: CASSKNTEAFF

j_gene: TRBJ2-2
abundance: few
d_gene: TRBD1
v_gene: TRBV25-1
len: 15
CDR3nt: TGTGCCACCCGATCGGACAGGGGTAACACCGGGGAGCTGTTTTTT
CDR3aa: CATRSDRGNTGELFF

j_gene: TRBJ2-5
abundance: -
d_gene: TRBD2
v_gene: TRBV4-2
len: 16
CDR3nt: TGTGCCAGCACCCAGCAGGCTAGCGGGGGGTTAGAGACCCAGTACTTC
CDR3aa: CASTQQASGGLETQYF

j_gene: TRBJ1-1
abundance: -
d_gene: -
v_gene: TRBV5-1
len: 14
CDR3nt: TGCGCCAGCAGCTTGGAGGGACTTCCGCCCGAGGCTTTCTTT
CDR3aa: CASSLEGLPPEAFF

j_gene: TRBJ2-1
abundance: -
d_gene: -
v_gene: TRBV21-1
len: 16
CDR3nt: TGTGCCAGCAGCACACAGGGGCCCGCGGGGTACAATGAGCAGTTCTTC
CDR3aa: CASSTQGPAGYNEQFF

j_gene: TRBJ1-4
abundance: -
d_gene: -
v_gene: TRBV7-9
len: 15
CDR3nt: TGTGCCAGCAGCTCGAACAGGGCAACTAATGAAAAACTGTTTTTT
CDR3aa: CASSSNRATNEKLFF

j_gene: TRBJ2-3
abundance: -
d_gene: -
v_gene: TRBV19
len: 17
CDR3nt: TGTGCCAGTAGTAAGACCCGGTGGGCCTCGAACACAGATACGCAGTATTTT
CDR3aa: CASSKTRWASNTDTQYF

j_gene: TRBJ1-3
abundance: -
d_gene: TRBD1
v_gene: TRBV6-5
len: 13
CDR3nt: TGTGCCAGCACCGGACAGGGAGGAAACACCATATATTTT
CDR3aa: CASTGQGGNTIYF

j_gene: TRBJ1-1
abundance: -
d_gene: TRBD1
v_gene: TRBV5-1
len: 15
CDR3nt: TGCGCCAGCAGCTGGGGACAGAACATGAACACTGAAGCTTTCTTT
CDR3aa: CASSWGQNMNTEAFF

j_gene: TRBJ2-1
abundance: once
d_gene: TRBD1
v_gene: TRBV3-1/TRBV3-2
len: 17
CDR3nt: TGTGCCAGCATCCTAAGACCGGGACAGGGGGCGTGGAATGAGCAGTTCTTC
CDR3aa: CASILRPGQGAWNEQFF

j_gene: TRBJ2-7
abundance: -
d_gene: TRBD1
v_gene: TRBV5-5
len: 16
CDR3nt: TGTGCCAGCAGCTTGCTCGGGACAGGGGGCCACTACGAGCAGTACTTC
CDR3aa: CASSLLGTGGHYEQYF

j_gene: TRBJ2-3
abundance: -
d_gene: -
v_gene: TRBV15
len: 15
CDR3nt: TGTGCCACCAGCGGGACTTCAACTAGCACAGATACGCAGTATTTT
CDR3aa: CATSGTSTSTDTQYF

j_gene: TRBJ2-7
abundance: -
d_gene: TRBD1
v_gene: TRBV10-3
len: 12
CDR3nt: TGTGCCTCAGGACAGGGGGCTGGCGAGCAGTACTTC
CDR3aa: CASGQGAGEQYF

j_gene: TRBJ2-2
abundance: once
d_gene: TRBD2
v_gene: TRBV25-1
len: 16
CDR3nt: TGTGCCAGCAGTGATACTAGCGGGGGGCGTCCCGGGGAGCTGTTTTTT
CDR3aa: CASSDTSGGRPGELFF

j_gene: TRBJ1-6
abundance: -
d_gene: TRBD1
v_gene: TRBV9
len: 15
CDR3nt: TGTGCCAGCAGCGTAGCCGGACAGGGCGGGTCACCCCTCCACTTT
CDR3aa: CASSVAGQGGSPLHF

j_gene: TRBJ1-6
abundance: -
d_gene: TRBD1
v_gene: TRBV5-1
len: 15
CDR3nt: TGCGCCAGCAGCTCCGCCGGACAGGAGAATTCACCCCTCCACTTT
CDR3aa: CASSSAGQENSPLHF